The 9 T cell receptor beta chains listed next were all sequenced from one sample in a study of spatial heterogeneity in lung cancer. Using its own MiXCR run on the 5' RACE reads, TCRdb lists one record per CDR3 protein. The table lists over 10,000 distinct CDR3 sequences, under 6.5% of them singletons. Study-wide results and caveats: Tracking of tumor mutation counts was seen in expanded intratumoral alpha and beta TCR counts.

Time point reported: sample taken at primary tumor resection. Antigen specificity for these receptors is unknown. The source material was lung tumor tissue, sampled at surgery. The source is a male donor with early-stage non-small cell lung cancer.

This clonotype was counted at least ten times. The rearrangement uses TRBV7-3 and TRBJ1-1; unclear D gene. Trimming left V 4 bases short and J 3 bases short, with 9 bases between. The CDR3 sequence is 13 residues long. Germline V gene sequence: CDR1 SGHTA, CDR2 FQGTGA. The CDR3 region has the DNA TGTGCCAGCAGCTCCACAGAAGACACTGAAGCTTTCTTT. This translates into CASSSTEDTEAFF.

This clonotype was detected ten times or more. Written as DNA, the CDR3 is TGTGCCAGCAGTTTCCGCAGGGACACCGGGGAGCTGTTTTTT. Encoded protein: CASSFRRDTGELFF. V is TRBV28 and J is TRBJ2-2; the D gene is possibly TRBD1 (5 bases). The CDR3 contains 14 residues. Germline assignment: CDR1 MDHEN and CDR2 SYDVKM. V lost 3 bases and J lost 3, with 8 bases in between.

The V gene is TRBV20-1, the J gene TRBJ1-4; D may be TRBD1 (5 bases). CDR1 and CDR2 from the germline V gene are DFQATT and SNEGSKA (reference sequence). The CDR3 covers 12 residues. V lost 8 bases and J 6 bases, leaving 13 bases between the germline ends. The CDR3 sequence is CSFRAFDEKLFF. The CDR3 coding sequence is TGCAGTTTCAGGGCTTTTGATGAAAAACTGTTTTTT.

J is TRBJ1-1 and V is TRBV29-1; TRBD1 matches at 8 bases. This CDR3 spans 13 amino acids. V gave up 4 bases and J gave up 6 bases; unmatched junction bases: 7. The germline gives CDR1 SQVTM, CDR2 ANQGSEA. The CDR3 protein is CSVGQGTIAEAFF. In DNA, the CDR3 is TGCAGCGTTGGACAGGGGACAATCGCTGAAGCTTTCTTT.

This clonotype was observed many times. In DNA, the CDR3 is TGTGCCAGCAGTCCAGGGAGGTGGAGCACTGAAGCTTTCTTT. Translating it yields CASSPGRWSTEAFF. The chain combines TRBV12-3 or TRBV12-4 with TRBJ1-1; D perhaps matches TRBD1 (5 bases). Trimming removed 5 bases at V and 4 bases at J, with 14 bases between. The CDR3 runs 14 residues.

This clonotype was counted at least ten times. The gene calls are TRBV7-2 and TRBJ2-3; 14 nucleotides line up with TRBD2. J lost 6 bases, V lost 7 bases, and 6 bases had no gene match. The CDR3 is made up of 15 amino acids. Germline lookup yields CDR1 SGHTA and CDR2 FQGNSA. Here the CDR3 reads CASIRTSGRWDTQYF. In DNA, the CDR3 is TGTGCCAGCATCAGGACTAGCGGGAGGTGGGATACGCAGTATTTT.

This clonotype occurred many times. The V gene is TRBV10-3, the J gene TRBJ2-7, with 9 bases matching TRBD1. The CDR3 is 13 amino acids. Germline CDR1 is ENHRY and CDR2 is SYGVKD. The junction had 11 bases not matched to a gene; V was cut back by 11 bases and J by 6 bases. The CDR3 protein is CAAQGQGNTEQYF. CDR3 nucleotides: TGTGCCGCTCAGGGACAGGGTAATACCGAGCAGTACTTC.

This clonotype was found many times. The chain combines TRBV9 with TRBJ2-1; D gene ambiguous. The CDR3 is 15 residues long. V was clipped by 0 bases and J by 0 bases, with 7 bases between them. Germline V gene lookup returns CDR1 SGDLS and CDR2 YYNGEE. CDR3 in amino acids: CASSVDGNSYNEQFF. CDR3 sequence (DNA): TGTGCCAGCAGCGTAGATGGGAACTCCTACAATGAGCAGTTCTTC.

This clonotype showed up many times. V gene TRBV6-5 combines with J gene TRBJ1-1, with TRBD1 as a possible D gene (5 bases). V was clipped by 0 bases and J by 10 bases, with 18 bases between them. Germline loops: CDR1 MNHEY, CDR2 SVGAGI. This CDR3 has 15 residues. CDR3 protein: CASSYSRAGIRAAFF. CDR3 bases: TGTGCCAGCAGTTACTCGCGGGCAGGGATTCGGGCAGCTTTCTTT.